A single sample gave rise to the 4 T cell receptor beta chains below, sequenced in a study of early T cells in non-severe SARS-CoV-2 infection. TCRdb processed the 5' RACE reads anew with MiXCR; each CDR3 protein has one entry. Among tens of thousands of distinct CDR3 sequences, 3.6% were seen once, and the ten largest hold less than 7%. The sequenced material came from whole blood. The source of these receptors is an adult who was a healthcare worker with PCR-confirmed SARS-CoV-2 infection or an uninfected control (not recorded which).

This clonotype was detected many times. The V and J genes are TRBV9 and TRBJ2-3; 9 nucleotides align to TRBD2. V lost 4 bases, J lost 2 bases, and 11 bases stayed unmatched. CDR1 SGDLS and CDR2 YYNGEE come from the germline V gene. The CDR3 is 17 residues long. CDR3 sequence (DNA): TGTGCCAGCAGCAGAGCCCCCGCGGGGGGGATCACAGATACGCAGTATTTT. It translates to CASSRAPAGGITDTQYF.

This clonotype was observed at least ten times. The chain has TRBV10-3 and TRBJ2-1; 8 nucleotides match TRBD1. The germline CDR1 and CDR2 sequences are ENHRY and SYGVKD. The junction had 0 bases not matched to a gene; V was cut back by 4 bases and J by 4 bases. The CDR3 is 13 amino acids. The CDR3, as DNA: TGTGCCATCAGTGGGACAGGGTACAATGAGCAGTTCTTC. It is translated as CAISGTGYNEQFF.

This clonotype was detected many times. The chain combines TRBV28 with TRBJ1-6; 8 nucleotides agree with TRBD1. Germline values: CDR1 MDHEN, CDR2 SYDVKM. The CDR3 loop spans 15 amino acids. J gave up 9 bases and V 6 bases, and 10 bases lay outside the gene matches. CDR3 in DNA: TGTGCCAGCAGCCCGGCACAGGGGGTTGGTTCACCCCTCCACTTT. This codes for CASSPAQGVGSPLHF.

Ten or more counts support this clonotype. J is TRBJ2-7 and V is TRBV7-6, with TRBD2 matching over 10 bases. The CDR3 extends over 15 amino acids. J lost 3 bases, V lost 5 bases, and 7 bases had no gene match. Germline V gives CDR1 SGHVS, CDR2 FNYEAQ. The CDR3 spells CASSRGLAGVYEQYF. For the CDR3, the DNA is TGTGCCAGCAGCCGCGGGCTAGCGGGAGTCTACGAGCAGTACTTC. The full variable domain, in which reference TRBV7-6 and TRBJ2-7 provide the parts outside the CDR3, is GAGVSQSPRYKVTKRGQDVALRCDPISGHVSLYWYRQALGQGPEFLTYFNYEAQQDKSGLPNDRFSAERPEGSISTLTIQRTEQRDSAMYRCASSRGLAGVYEQYFGPGTRLTVT.